These T cell receptor beta chains were read from a single sample in a study of blood T cell repertoires in COVID-19. The data were produced by immunoSEQ multiplex PCR, yet TCRdb's version contains in-frame clones alone and is incomplete. The data hold fewer than 200,000 clones, with approximately 85% observed a single time. Sample: peripheral blood. These receptors all come from a man in his sixties who had recovered from COVID-19. Each CDR3 is given with its conserved first and last residue. A D gene is named only where the DNA matches it firmly. Size is omitted from some rows. Given values are once, few, many or a class for expanded clones.

cdr3_aa,cdr3_nt,d_call,v_call,j_call,clone_size
CASSRGQGVYEQYF,TGTGCCAGTAGTAGAGGACAGGGTGTCTACGAGCAGTACTTC,TRBD1,TRBV19,TRBJ2-7,once
CASSRRTGTGIESGANVLTF,TGTGCCAGCAGCCGGAGGACCGGGACAGGGATAGAGTCTGGGGCCAACGTCCTGACTTTC,TRBD1,TRBV27,TRBJ2-6,few
CASSPEPRGGYTF,TGTGCCAGTAGCCCCGAACCCCGGGGTGGCTACACCTTC,NA,TRBV19,TRBJ1-2,NA
CASSLGQGYEQYF,TGTGCCAGCAGCCTGGGACAGGGCTACGAGCAGTACTTC,TRBD1,TRBV28,TRBJ2-7,NA
CASTSGDRLRWQYF,TGTGCCAGCACTTCCGGGGACAGGTTACGTTGGCAGTACTTC,TRBD1,TRBV6-6,TRBJ2-7,NA
CASSPSPGQGAEAFF,TGTGCCAGCAGCCCGTCCCCGGGACAGGGAGCTGAAGCTTTCTTT,TRBD1,TRBV7-2,TRBJ1-1,NA
CATSGDRDEKLFF,TGTGCCACCAGTGGGGACAGGGATGAAAAACTGTTTTTT,TRBD1,TRBV24-1,TRBJ1-4,NA
CASSAIQGNTGELFF,TGCGCCAGCAGCGCTATCCAGGGGAACACCGGGGAGCTGTTTTTT,NA,TRBV5-1,TRBJ2-2,NA
CATPLSGDNYGYTF,TGTGCCACCCCCTTGTCGGGGGACAACTATGGCTACACCTTC,NA,TRBV19,TRBJ1-2,NA
CASAKSPSTPYGYTF,TGTGCCAGCGCCAAAAGCCCTAGTACTCCCTATGGCTACACCTTC,NA,TRBV6-5,TRBJ1-2,NA
CASSLERQGAGGYTF,TGTGCCAGCAGCTTAGAGAGACAGGGGGCGGGTGGCTACACCTTC,TRBD1,TRBV7-2,TRBJ1-2,NA
CASRKAVSYEQYF,TGTGCCAGCAGGAAAGCTGTCTCCTACGAGCAGTACTTC,NA,TRBV27,TRBJ2-7,NA
CASSYPGQGYGYTF,TGTGCCAGCAGTTACCCGGGTCAGGGTTACGGCTACACCTTC,NA,TRBV6-6,TRBJ1-2,NA